The rows below give T cell receptor beta chains drawn from one sample of a study of blood T cell repertoires in COVID-19. The data were produced by immunoSEQ multiplex PCR, yet TCRdb's version contains in-frame clones alone and is incomplete. Here the sample spans approximately 440,000 clones, 90% being singletons. The material sequenced was PBMCs or T cells enriched from blood (not recorded which). The receptors originated from a man between 18 and 35 years old who had recovered from COVID-19. CDR3s include the opening cysteine and the closing phenylalanine or tryptophan. D genes are given only for firm matches. Size tells how often a clone was seen (once, few, many) or the class of an expanded clone, and some rows leave it out.

j_call d_call v_call clone_size cdr3_aa cdr3_nt
TRBJ1-2 TRBD1 TRBV2 NA CASSEGGGGESFGYTF TGTGCCAGCAGTGAAGGTGGAGGGGGCGAGTCTTTTGGCTACACCTTC
TRBJ2-2 NA TRBV28 NA CASIAGNTGELFF TGTGCCAGCATCGCGGGCAACACCGGGGAGCTGTTTTTT
TRBJ2-1 TRBD2 TRBV5-1 NA CASSLSTSGGPYNEQFF TGCGCCAGCAGCTTGTCGACTAGCGGGGGACCTTACAATGAGCAGTTCTTC
TRBJ2-1 TRBD1 TRBV5-1 once CASSLAGDRADEQFF TGCGCCAGCAGCTTGGCCGGGGACAGGGCCGATGAGCAGTTCTTC
TRBJ1-1 NA TRBV11-3 NA CASSLAWWANTEAFF TGTGCCAGCAGCTTAGCATGGTGGGCGAACACTGAAGCTTTCTTT
TRBJ1-6 NA TRBV9 NA CASSRQSSYNSPLHF TGTGCCAGCAGTCGACAGAGCTCCTATAATTCACCCCTCCACTTT
TRBJ1-4 NA TRBV25-1 NA CASSQTGRPYEKLFF TGTGCCAGCAGTCAGACCGGGAGACCGTATGAAAAACTGTTTTTT
TRBJ2-2 TRBD2 TRBV5-1 NA CASSPGASGGTGELFF TGCGCCAGCAGCCCCGGGGCTAGCGGGGGCACCGGGGAGCTGTTTTTT
TRBJ1-4 TRBD1 TRBV2 NA CASSDPGGGVGKLFF TGTGCCAGCAGTGACCCAGGGGGCGGAGTGGGAAAACTGTTTTTT
TRBJ1-1 TRBD1 TRBV19 NA CASSTRQGRNTEAFF TGTGCCAGTAGTACCCGACAGGGGAGGAACACTGAAGCTTTCTTT
TRBJ2-7 NA TRBV6-5 NA CASSQVRGSYEQYF TGTGCCAGTAGCCAGGTCAGAGGGTCCTACGAGCAGTACTTC
TRBJ2-2 NA TRBV30 many CAYRNKRDGELFF TGTGCCTACAGGAATAAGAGAGACGGGGAGCTGTTTTTT
TRBJ1-1 NA TRBV29-1 NA CSVEARPNTEAFF TGCAGCGTTGAAGCCAGGCCGAACACTGAAGCTTTCTTT
TRBJ2-1 TRBD1 TRBV7-9 NA CASSTSQGTGEQFF TGTGCCAGCAGCACGTCACAGGGGACAGGTGAGCAGTTCTTC
TRBJ1-5 NA TRBV6-5 NA CASQRGFSNQPQHF TGTGCCAGCCAACGGGGGTTTAGCAATCAGCCCCAGCATTTT
TRBJ2-3 TRBD2 TRBV18 NA CASSPTGGISTDTQYF TGTGCCAGCTCACCAACGGGGGGAATTAGCACAGATACGCAGTATTTT
TRBJ1-3 NA TRBV5-1 few CASTPAGGGNTIYF TGCGCCAGCACCCCGGCGGGGGGTGGAAACACCATATATTTT
TRBJ2-2 NA TRBV5-4 NA CASSPQGGLGTGELFF TGTGCCAGCAGCCCCCAAGGAGGGCTAGGCACCGGGGAGCTGTTTTTT
TRBJ2-1 NA TRBV29-1 NA CSVDGGPYNEQFF TGCAGCGTTGACGGGGGGCCCTACAATGAGCAGTTCTTC
TRBJ1-4 NA TRBV27 NA CASSLKSGGEKLFF TGTGCCAGCAGTTTAAAATCTGGGGGGGAAAAACTGTTTTTT
TRBJ1-5 NA TRBV30 NA CAWSVPTFTGISNQPQHF TGTGCCTGGAGCGTACCGACTTTTACAGGGATTAGCAATCAGCCCCAGCATTTT
TRBJ1-5 NA TRBV3-1/TRBV3-2 NA CASSQATSNQPQHF TGTGCCAGCAGCCAAGCGACTTCAAATCAGCCCCAGCATTTT
TRBJ1-2 TRBD1 TRBV6-5 NA CASSYTTGADYGYTF TGTGCCAGCAGTTACACCACAGGGGCAGACTATGGCTACACCTTC
TRBJ2-1 NA TRBV2 few CASSPNRGNEQFF TGTGCCAGCAGTCCGAATCGGGGTAATGAGCAGTTCTTC
TRBJ1-1 NA TRBV27 NA CASSLSQGTMNTEAFF TGTGCCAGCAGTTTGAGCCAGGGGACCATGAACACTGAAGCTTTCTTT
TRBJ1-6 NA TRBV7-2 NA CASNLRATANNSPLHF TGTGCCAGCAACCTAAGGGCGACAGCTAATAATTCACCCCTCCACTTT
TRBJ1-1 NA TRBV29-1 NA CSVVVAGGRNTEAFF TGCAGCGTTGTGGTTGCGGGGGGTAGGAACACTGAAGCTTTCTTT
TRBJ1-2 TRBD1 TRBV11-1 NA CASSQGQNGYTF TGTGCCAGCAGCCAGGGACAGAATGGCTACACCTTC
TRBJ1-1 TRBD1 TRBV11-1 NA CASSPRTGIGTEAFF TGTGCCAGCAGCCCCCGGACAGGAATAGGCACTGAAGCTTTCTTT
TRBJ1-3 NA TRBV19 NA CATENGVWSSGNTIYF TGTGCCACAGAAAACGGAGTTTGGAGCTCTGGAAACACCATATATTTT
TRBJ1-1 NA TRBV27 NA CASSLTGNTEAFF TGTGCCAGCAGTCTGACAGGGAACACTGAAGCTTTCTTT
TRBJ1-6 TRBD1 TRBV13 NA CASSLGGQGRLNSPLHF TGTGCCAGCAGCTTAGGAGGACAGGGTCGACTAAATTCACCCCTCCACTTT
TRBJ1-5 TRBD1 TRBV19 few CASSISGGYQPQHF TGTGCCAGTAGTATTTCAGGGGGATATCAGCCCCAGCATTTT
TRBJ1-5 NA TRBV19 NA CASSASGVEQPQHF TGTGCCAGTAGTGCGTCGGGGGTAGAGCAGCCCCAGCATTTT
TRBJ1-1 TRBD1 TRBV28 NA CASSLGQTTEAFF TGTGCCAGCAGTTTGGGACAGACCACTGAAGCTTTCTTT
TRBJ2-1 TRBD2 TRBV28 NA CASSSPWGAGGPSDEQFF TGTGCCAGCAGCTCACCTTGGGGGGCGGGAGGGCCGTCTGATGAGCAGTTCTTC
TRBJ2-3 NA TRBV2 NA CASGQESTDTQYF TGTGCCAGCGGGCAGGAAAGCACAGATACGCAGTATTTT
TRBJ1-1 NA TRBV12-3/TRBV12-4 NA CASSPTGSTEAFF TGTGCCAGCAGTCCGACAGGTAGCACTGAAGCTTTCTTT
TRBJ2-7 NA TRBV7-9 NA CASSLDGDGSYEQYF TGTGCCAGCAGCTTAGACGGGGATGGATCCTACGAGCAGTACTTC
TRBJ1-6 NA TRBV6-5 NA CASSYGGDNSPLHF TGTGCCAGCAGTTACGGGGGGGATAATTCACCCCTCCACTTT